The 6 T cell receptor beta chains given below trace back to one sample, sequenced in a study of blood T cell repertoires in COVID-19. Assay: immunoSEQ multiplex PCR; the TCRdb copy retains only in-frame clones and omits some. The sample gives about 89,000 clones, around 93% of which show up once; 2.3% is in the top ten. The sequenced sample consisted of peripheral blood. These receptors all stem from a human donor with active COVID-19. The donor label of this sample is uncertain.

The chain carries TRBV6-5 and TRBJ2-2; 9 bases match TRBD2. V shed 1 base, J shed 4 bases, and the junction held 4 bases outside the gene matches. Germline values: CDR1 MNHEY, CDR2 SVGAGI. The CDR3 contains 16 residues. This chain's CDR3 is CASSYFSGGPTGELFF. The CDR3 DNA follows: TGTGCCAGCAGTTACTTTAGCGGGGGTCCCACCGGGGAGCTGTTTTTT.

Remarks on this clone: A read error may account for a junction end that differs from germline. V usage is TRBV5-1 and J usage is TRBJ2-5, with 11 bases that match TRBD2. Per germline, CDR1 SGHRS and CDR2 YFSETQ. The CDR3 length is 15 residues. The CDR3 nucleotides are TGCGCCAGCAGCTTGGTAGCGGGGGGGCAAGGGACCCAGTACTTC. Translating gives CASSLVAGGQGTQYF.

As DNA, the CDR3 is TGTGCCAGCAGCGTATTCGCCCGCCCAGAATCAGGGGTGGGCTACACCTTC. Amino acid sequence: CASSVFARPESGVGYTF. The chain uses TRBV9 and TRBJ1-2; D might be TRBD1 (6 bases). Germline lookup yields CDR1 SGDLS and CDR2 YYNGEE. The CDR3 has 17 residues. The V end lost 1 base, the J end lost 8 bases, and 24 bases lay between the germline ends.

The chain is built from TRBV28 and TRBJ1-1; TRBD1 is a possible D gene (5 bases). V was pared by 5 bases and J by 3 bases, with 10 bases between. The germline V gene encodes CDR1 MDHEN and CDR2 SYDVKM. The CDR3 covers 13 residues. CDR3 sequence: CASSRQRDTEAFF. The CDR3 DNA follows: TGTGCCAGCAGTAGACAGCGGGACACTGAAGCTTTCTTT. The full variable domain, its missing parts supplied by reference TRBV28 and TRBJ1-1, is DVKVTQSSRYLVKRTGEKVFLECVQDMDHENMFWYRQDPGLGLRLIYFSYDVKMKEKGDIPEGYSVSREKKERFSLILESASTNQTSMYLCASSRQRDTEAFFGQGTRLTVV.

V usage is TRBV28 and J usage is TRBJ1-5, with TRBD1 as a possible D gene (6 bases). Germline loops: CDR1 MDHEN, CDR2 SYDVKM. The CDR3 covers 14 residues. With 1 base removed from V and 5 bases from J, the gap between germline ends came to 9 bases. Here the CDR3 reads CASSLLGAYQPQHF. The CDR3 DNA follows: TGTGCCAGCAGTTTATTGGGGGCGTATCAGCCCCAGCATTTT.

This clone was seen a handful of times. The chain combines TRBV15 with TRBJ1-6; weak D call: TRBD1 (6 bases). The CDR3 has 14 amino acids. Trimming removed 6 bases at V and 10 bases at J, with 16 bases between. CDR1 and CDR2 (germline): LNHNV, YYDKDF (reference sequence). CDR3 sequence reads: CATRDGQFGSPLHF. CDR3 DNA: TGTGCCACCAGGGACGGACAGTTCGGATCACCCCTCCACTTT.